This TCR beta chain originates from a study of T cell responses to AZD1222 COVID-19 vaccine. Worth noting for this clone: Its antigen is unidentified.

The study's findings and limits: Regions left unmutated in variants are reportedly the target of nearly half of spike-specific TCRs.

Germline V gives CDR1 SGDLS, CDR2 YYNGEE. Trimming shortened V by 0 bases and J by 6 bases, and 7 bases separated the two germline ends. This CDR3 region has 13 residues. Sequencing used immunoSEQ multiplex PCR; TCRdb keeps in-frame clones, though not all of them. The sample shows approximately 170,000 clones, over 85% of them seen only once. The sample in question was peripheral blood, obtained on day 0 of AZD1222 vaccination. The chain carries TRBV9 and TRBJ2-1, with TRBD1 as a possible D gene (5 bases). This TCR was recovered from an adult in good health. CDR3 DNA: TGTGCCAGCAGCGTAGTGCAGGGCAATGAGCAGTTCTTC. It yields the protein CASSVVQGNEQFF.